The 29 T cell receptor beta chains below come from one sample, sequenced in a study of T cell repertoires in cytomegalovirus infection. One entry per CDR3 protein results from TCRdb running MiXCR on the reads. The sample lists some 250,000 distinct CDR3 sequences, 8% to 9.5% occurring once. Sequencing input: PBMCs. The receptors stem from a human donor in good health (CMV status not recorded). Some clones in this sample may be carry-over from other donors' samples.

The chain is built from TRBV28 and TRBJ2-7, with D maybe TRBD2 (5 bases). The CDR3 loop spans 14 amino acids. Germline CDR1 is MDHEN and CDR2 is SYDVKM. Trimming shortened V by 0 bases and J by 0 bases, and 6 bases separated the two germline ends. CDR3 amino acids: CASSLWGASYEQYF. The CDR3 DNA reads as TGTGCCAGCAGTTTATGGGGAGCCTCCTACGAGCAGTACTTC.

This clonotype has at least ten counts. This chain uses TRBV7-8 with TRBJ2-5; maybe TRBD1 (7 bases). The CDR3 is 14 residues long. Germline CDR1 reads SGHVS; CDR2 reads FQNEAQ. Trimming pared 5 bases from V and 3 bases from J, leaving 13 bases between. The CDR3 sequence: CASSRGTAEETQYF. The CDR3 bases are TGTGCCAGCAGCCGCGGGACAGCGGAAGAGACCCAGTACTTC.

This clonotype appeared many times. The V call is TRBV11-2, the J call TRBJ2-7, with TRBD1 identical over 10 bases. Germline CDR1 and CDR2: SGHAT and FQNNGV. CDR3 length equals 15 residues. With 2 bases clipped from V and 6 bases from J, the junction kept 7 bases outside the gene matches. In nucleotides, the CDR3 is TGTGCCAGCAGCTTAAGGCGGGACAGGGGTGGCGAGCAGTACTTC. It encodes CASSLRRDRGGEQYF.

The rearrangement links TRBV28 to TRBJ2-5, with unresolved D. CDR1 is MDHEN and CDR2 is SYDVKM in the germline V gene. The V gene lost 6 bases and the J gene lost 5 bases, with 13 bases spanning the gap. This CDR3 region has 13 residues. The CDR3, as DNA: TGTGCCAGCAGCCGACCTCCCTCGGAGACCCAGTACTTC. Protein sequence: CASSRPPSETQYF. Looking up the rest from reference TRBV28 and TRBJ2-5 gives the full variable domain: DVKVTQSSRYLVKRTGEKVFLECVQDMDHENMFWYRQDPGLGLRLIYFSYDVKMKEKGDIPEGYSVSREKKERFSLILESASTNQTSMYLCASSRPPSETQYFGPGTRLLVL.

Ten or more counts support this clonotype. This rearrangement joins TRBV7-8 to TRBJ1-6; no clear D gene. CDR3 length: 18 residues. Looked up from germline, CDR1 is SGHVS and CDR2 is FQNEAQ. The V gene lost 1 base and the J gene lost 6 bases, with 19 bases spanning the gap. CDR3 sequence reads: CASSLGLMTVEPNSPLHF. The CDR3 nucleotides read TGTGCCAGCAGCTTAGGCCTGATGACGGTCGAACCTAATTCACCCCTCCACTTT.

This clonotype was observed many times. V is TRBV7-8 and J is TRBJ1-1; 9 nucleotides agree with TRBD1. Germline loops: CDR1 SGHVS, CDR2 FQNEAQ. With V trimmed by 5 bases and J by 3 bases, 7 bases remained unmatched. There are 15 residues in the CDR3. The DNA for the CDR3 is TGTGCCAGCAGCCCCCTGGGACAGGGAGACACTGAAGCTTTCTTT. This codes for CASSPLGQGDTEAFF.

This clonotype has more than one count but fewer than ten. The chain couples TRBV7-6 to TRBJ2-7; tentatively, D is TRBD2 (6 bases). V was clipped by 5 bases and J by 7 bases, with 15 bases between them. Per the germline V gene, CDR1 is SGHVS and CDR2 is FNYEAQ. This CDR3 region has 13 residues. The CDR3 loop is CASSHPTGREQYF. The CDR3 DNA reads as TGTGCCAGCAGCCACCCTACGGGGAGGGAGCAGTACTTC. Complete variable domain (other parts from reference TRBV7-6 and TRBJ2-7): GAGVSQSPRYKVTKRGQDVALRCDPISGHVSLYWYRQALGQGPEFLTYFNYEAQQDKSGLPNDRFSAERPEGSISTLTIQRTEQRDSAMYRCASSHPTGREQYFGPGTRLTVT.

This chain connects TRBV2 to TRBJ2-3; 7 nucleotides agree with TRBD2. This CDR3 spans 16 amino acids. CDR1 and CDR2 (germline): SNHLY, FYNNEI. The ends lost 6 bases at V and 2 bases at J; junction bases unmatched: 11. In nucleotides, the CDR3 is TGTGCCAGCAGGGATCTGACTAGCCGAATCACAGATACGCAGTATTTT. Encoded protein: CASRDLTSRITDTQYF.

This clonotype was counted only a few times. This chain connects TRBV4-2 to TRBJ2-4; TRBD1 might be the D (5 bases). Germline assignment: CDR1 LGHNA and CDR2 YNFKEQ. This CDR3 comprises 18 residues. V was shortened by 0 bases and J by 0 bases, with 15 bases between the two germline ends. The CDR3 DNA is TGTGCCAGCAGCCAAGAAAGGGGCGTCTGGGGAGCCAAAAACATTCAGTACTTC. It yields the protein CASSQERGVWGAKNIQYF.

The sample holds many counts of this clonotype. V and J are TRBV12-3 or TRBV12-4 and TRBJ1-2; D might be TRBD1 (6 bases). This CDR3 is built from 13 residues. V was shortened by 6 bases and J by 4 bases, with 12 bases between the two germline ends. DNA for the CDR3: TGTGCCAGCAGCCGACAGGACATCTATGGCTACACCTTC. It specifies CASSRQDIYGYTF.

V is TRBV20-1 and J is TRBJ1-4; the D is unclear. Germline loops: CDR1 DFQATT, CDR2 SNEGSKA (reference sequence). V gave up 6 bases and J gave up 4 bases, with 15 bases separating them. This CDR3 has 14 amino acids. The CDR3 region is CSALSPGNNEKLFF. Written as DNA, the CDR3 is TGCAGTGCCCTCTCCCCGGGGAATAATGAAAAACTGTTTTTT.

This clonotype was seen many times. The gene calls are TRBV7-2 and TRBJ2-2; either TRBD1 or TRBD2 may fit D (5 bases each). V gave up 4 bases and J gave up 9 bases, with 12 bases separating them. Germline V CDR1 and CDR2: SGHTA, FQGNSA. The CDR3 sequence is 13 residues long. The DNA for the CDR3 is TGTGCCAGCAGCTACCGGGACCAACGGGAGCTGTTTTTT. Protein sequence: CASSYRDQRELFF.

This clonotype was seen many times. CDR3 protein: CASSTSGSSYNEQFF. Here the CDR3 DNA reads TGTGCCAGCAGCACCAGCGGGAGCTCCTACAATGAGCAGTTCTTC. The rearrangement joins TRBV11-3 to TRBJ2-1; 8 bases agree with TRBD2. The CDR3 spans 15 residues. J was trimmed by 0 bases and V by 5 bases; bases with no gene match: 3. The germline V gene encodes CDR1 SGHNT and CDR2 YENEEA. Full variable domain (rest looked up from reference TRBV11-3 and TRBJ2-1): EAGVVQSPRYKIIEKKQPVAFWCNPISGHNTLYWYLQNLGQGPELLIRYENEEAVDDSQLPKDRFSAERLKGVDSTLKIQPAELGDSAVYLCASSTSGSSYNEQFFGPGTRLTVL.

This clonotype was found many times. V is TRBV7-9 and J is TRBJ2-1, with 8 nucleotides matching TRBD2. The germline V gene has CDR1 SEHNR and CDR2 FQNEAQ (reference sequence). This CDR3 spans 15 amino acids. The ends lost 0 bases at V and 6 bases at J; junction bases unmatched: 4. CDR3 sequence: CASSLAAGGVNEQFF. As DNA, the CDR3 is TGTGCCAGCAGCTTAGCCGCGGGAGGAGTCAATGAGCAGTTCTTC.

This clonotype was seen at least ten times. V gene TRBV4-3 combines with J gene TRBJ2-2; D perhaps matches TRBD2 (5 bases). The germline V and J ends were trimmed by 3 bases and 1 base, with 9 bases remaining between them. Per germline, CDR1 LGHNA and CDR2 YSLEER. The CDR3 loop spans 15 amino acids. CDR3 coding DNA: TGCGCCAGCAGCCAGCGGGTACGGAACACCGGGGAGCTGTTTTTT. It specifies CASSQRVRNTGELFF.

The chain has TRBV12-3 or TRBV12-4 and TRBJ1-2; D is unclear. The CDR3 sequence is 15 residues long. The V end was cut by 1 base, the J end by 0 bases, with 9 bases between. The CDR3: CASSLDGRANYGYTF. The CDR3 bases are TGTGCCAGCAGTTTAGACGGGAGAGCTAACTATGGCTACACCTTC.

This clonotype was recorded at least ten times. The chain links TRBV7-2 to TRBJ1-5; 7 positions agree with TRBD1. Germline V gene sequence: CDR1 SGHTA, CDR2 FQGNSA. With 2 bases clipped from V and 6 bases from J, the junction kept 4 bases outside the gene matches. The CDR3 contains 14 residues. The CDR3 loop reads CASSLQGVGQPQHF. In nucleotides, the CDR3 is TGTGCCAGCAGCTTACAGGGGGTAGGTCAGCCCCAGCATTTT.

The V gene is TRBV7-8, the J gene TRBJ1-5, with D possibly being TRBD1 (5 bases). V lost 5 bases and J lost 2, with 16 bases in between. CDR1 is SGHVS, CDR2 FQNEAQ, per germline. There are 16 residues in the CDR3. This CDR3 is CASSPWRGVGNQPQHF. The CDR3 nucleotides read TGTGCCAGCAGCCCTTGGAGAGGGGTAGGCAATCAGCCCCAGCATTTT.

The V gene is TRBV9, the J gene TRBJ2-5; D is undetermined. This CDR3 region has 13 residues. With 0 bases removed from V and 3 bases from J, the gap between germline ends came to 6 bases. CDR1 SGDLS and CDR2 YYNGEE come from the germline V gene. CDR3 nucleotide sequence: TGTGCCAGCAGCGTAGATCCAAAAGAGACCCAGTACTTC. Protein: CASSVDPKETQYF.

This clonotype was detected ten times or more. V usage is TRBV7-9 and J usage is TRBJ1-1, with D possibly TRBD1 on 6 matching bases. The CDR3 length is 15 residues. Germline CDR1 and CDR2: SEHNR and FQNEAQ (reference sequence). The V end lost 5 bases, the J end lost 3 bases, and 16 bases lay between the germline ends. The CDR3 protein is CASSRFGGADTEAFF. The CDR3 DNA follows: TGTGCCAGCAGCCGTTTTGGGGGCGCGGACACTGAAGCTTTCTTT.

This clonotype was counted ten times or more. The V and J genes are TRBV19 and TRBJ2-1, with 11 bases that match TRBD2. The CDR3 has 15 amino acids. From germline, CDR1 is LNHDA and CDR2 SQIVND (reference sequence). With V trimmed by 8 bases and J by 2 bases, 5 bases remained unmatched. In DNA, the CDR3 is TGTGCCAGTGGACGGGGACTAGCGGCCTACAATGAGCAGTTCTTC. It translates to CASGRGLAAYNEQFF.

The sample holds a few counts of this clonotype. The chain recombines TRBV6-2 or TRBV6-3 with TRBJ2-5, with TRBD2 matching 11 bases. Germline CDR1 is MNHEY and CDR2 is SVGEGT. The J segment lost 2 bases and the V segment lost 4 bases, leaving 12 bases of the junction unmatched. This CDR3 is 18 amino acids long. The DNA for the CDR3 is TGTGCCAGCAGTTCATATCCCGGGACTAGCGGTTATCAAGAGACCCAGTACTTC. Amino acid sequence: CASSSYPGTSGYQETQYF.

This clonotype has at least ten counts. The V and J genes are TRBV6-1 and TRBJ1-5; 9 nucleotides agree with TRBD1. This CDR3 has 16 residues. J lost 6 bases, V lost 2 bases, and 8 bases had no gene match. Germline V gene lookup returns CDR1 MNHNS and CDR2 SASEGT. The CDR3 sequence is CASSESTGGGSQPQHF. DNA of the CDR3: TGTGCCAGCAGTGAATCGACAGGGGGAGGAAGTCAGCCCCAGCATTTT.

This clonotype was observed at least ten times. The chain combines TRBV7-2 with TRBJ1-1; D is uncertain. Trimming removed 7 bases at V and 0 bases at J, with 6 bases between. Germline lookup yields CDR1 SGHTA and CDR2 FQGNSA. The CDR3 is 12 amino acids. The CDR3 coding sequence is TGTGCCAGCAAGCACCTGAACACTGAAGCTTTCTTT. Translation: CASKHLNTEAFF.

This clonotype was seen only a few times. The chain's CDR3 is CARGQGCNQPQHF. DNA for the CDR3: TGCGCCAGGGGACAGGGCTGCAATCAGCCCCAGCATTTT. J is TRBJ1-5 and V is TRBV23-1, with 9 nucleotides matching TRBD1. TRBV23-1 is labeled an ORF, and its function is uncertain. There are 13 residues in the CDR3. Trimming at V came to 9 bases and at J to 2 bases, leaving 2 bases not matched to a gene.

This chain joins TRBV20-1 and TRBJ1-2, with unresolved D. The germline gives CDR1 DFQATT, CDR2 SNEGSKA (reference sequence). CDR3 length: 16 amino acids. V gave up 6 bases and J gave up 4 bases, with 24 bases separating them. Here the CDR3 reads CSAPLSGSEGSYGYTF. CDR3 bases: TGCAGTGCCCCCCTATCGGGTTCGGAGGGCAGCTATGGCTACACCTTC.

The sample holds many counts of this clonotype. V usage is TRBV7-2 and J usage is TRBJ2-3; perhaps TRBD2 as D (6 bases). Looked up from germline, CDR1 is SGHTA and CDR2 is FQGNSA. CDR3 length: 17 residues. Trimming shortened V by 8 bases and J by 9 bases, and 30 bases separated the two germline ends. In nucleotides, the CDR3 is TGTGCCAGCTCTATCCGGGCTGCGGGAAATCCGAGAGGCACGCAGTATTTT. It is translated as CASSIRAAGNPRGTQYF.

The sample holds many counts of this clonotype. This chain joins TRBV6-6 and TRBJ1-2; D call uncertain. This CDR3 region has 15 residues. Germline V gives CDR1 MNHNY, CDR2 SVGAGI (reference sequence). Trimming took off 2 bases at V and 4 bases at J, with 14 bases between the two ends. CDR3 DNA sequence: TGTGCCAGCAGTTACCCGGACGTCGCGGGCTATGGCTACACCTTC. This sequence encodes CASSYPDVAGYGYTF.

The rearrangement links TRBV4-3 to TRBJ2-7, with 7 bases fitting TRBD1. The J segment lost 4 bases and the V segment lost 0 bases, leaving 6 bases of the junction unmatched. Germline V gives CDR1 LGHNA, CDR2 YSLEER. The CDR3 runs to 15 residues. The CDR3 DNA reads TGCGCCAGCAGCCAAGATCCCGGGACAGAGTACGAGCAGTACTTC. Residues: CASSQDPGTEYEQYF.